This T cell receptor beta chain is from a study of T cell repertoires in cytomegalovirus infection. Whole-study context: Both a matching HLA type and CMV infection were indicated by public TCR beta signatures.

TCRdb re-derived calls from the reads in MiXCR, one entry per CDR3 protein. Among more than 500,000 distinct CDR3 sequences, about 17% were seen once, and the ten largest hold under 30%. The sample holds many counts of this clonotype. The antigen remains unidentified. Regarding the study as a whole: Totalled public TCR beta family frequency picked out people who carried CMV plus the relevant HLA. Dominating the ex vivo response were TCR beta clonotypes that were CMV-specific and HLA-C-restricted.

Trimming removed 4 bases at V and 3 bases at J, with 18 bases between. The germline CDR1 and CDR2 sequences are MNHEY and SMNVEV (reference sequence). CDR3 length: 16 amino acids. What was sequenced was CD8+ T cells from PBMCs. The chain links TRBV27 to TRBJ2-5; no firm D call. This TCR was recovered from a human donor in good health (CMV status not recorded). Some clones in this sample may be carry-over from other donors' samples. This chain's CDR3 is CASSSPSSGPEETQYF. In DNA form, the CDR3 reads TGTGCCAGCAGTTCTCCTTCGTCCGGGCCAGAAGAGACCCAGTACTTC.